These T cell receptor beta chains were read from a single sample in a study of naive and memory T cell subsets. MiXCR, applied by TCRdb to the UMI-ligation and nested PCR reads, yields one record per CDR3 protein. The sample lists some 150,000 distinct CDR3 sequences; approximately 15% were seen once. Sequences were obtained from naive CD4+ T cells from blood. Receptors were obtained from a human donor in good health. Both conserved end residues are part of each CDR3.

v_gene | CDR3aa
TRBV29-1 | CSGAVRGETQYF
TRBV2 | CASRTGGVYSNQPQHF
TRBV4-2 | CASSQRQGGVDEKLFF
TRBV20-1 | CSARLAGRLYEQYF
TRBV7-3 | CASSQRGGELFF
TRBV10-1 | CASSGIVGTGDYGYTF
TRBV9 | CASSVVLGARTDTQYF
TRBV20-1 | CSARDIAGPSTDTQYF
TRBV4-2 | CASSPQPTGVNEQFF
TRBV6-5 | CASSYSYLGEQFF
TRBV30 | CAGAEGRVETQYF
TRBV19 | CASLGHKDSPLHF
TRBV28 | CASSPPTLDTQYF
TRBV28 | CASSWEPVNYGYTF
TRBV12-3/TRBV12-4 | CASSLVLTGDRETKTQYF
TRBV12-3/TRBV12-4 | CASGWTGMGYGYTF
TRBV28 | CASSTTSGTRVEQYF
TRBV27 | CASSWQLDYEQYF
TRBV7-3 | CASSLTGSRGHGANVLTF
TRBV15 | CATSRVLNTEAFF
TRBV3-1 | CASSQESGSGNTIYF
TRBV20-1 | CSASETSGGTDTQYF
TRBV5-1 | CASSGQGLGYEQYF
TRBV3-1 | CASSQEDRTSGMYEQYF
TRBV18 | CASSVYGTGDEAFF
TRBV2 | CASSEAQDAYEQYF
TRBV28 | CASSFPRNRVIRVGSPLHF